The source of this T cell receptor beta chain is a study of T cell responses to AZD1222 COVID-19 vaccine. Findings and caveats of the study: Close to half of all spike-specific TCRs reportedly target regions of the variants that are unmutated.

As to this clone: Its antigen is not known.

CDR1 and CDR2 (germline): SGHTA, FQGNSA. The CDR3 is made up of 13 amino acids. The germline V and J ends were trimmed by 2 bases and 8 bases, with 12 bases remaining between them. TCRdb's table, derived via immunoSEQ multiplex PCR, lists solely in-frame clones and lacks some. The data hold some 130,000 clones, with about 92% observed a single time. J is TRBJ1-2 and V is TRBV7-2; D ambiguous. This clonotype was sampled from an adult in good health. The source material was peripheral blood, sampled on day 0 of AZD1222 vaccination. In DNA, the CDR3 is TGTGCCAGCAGCTTATCGCGGGAGCGGGGCTACACCTTC. It translates to CASSLSRERGYTF.